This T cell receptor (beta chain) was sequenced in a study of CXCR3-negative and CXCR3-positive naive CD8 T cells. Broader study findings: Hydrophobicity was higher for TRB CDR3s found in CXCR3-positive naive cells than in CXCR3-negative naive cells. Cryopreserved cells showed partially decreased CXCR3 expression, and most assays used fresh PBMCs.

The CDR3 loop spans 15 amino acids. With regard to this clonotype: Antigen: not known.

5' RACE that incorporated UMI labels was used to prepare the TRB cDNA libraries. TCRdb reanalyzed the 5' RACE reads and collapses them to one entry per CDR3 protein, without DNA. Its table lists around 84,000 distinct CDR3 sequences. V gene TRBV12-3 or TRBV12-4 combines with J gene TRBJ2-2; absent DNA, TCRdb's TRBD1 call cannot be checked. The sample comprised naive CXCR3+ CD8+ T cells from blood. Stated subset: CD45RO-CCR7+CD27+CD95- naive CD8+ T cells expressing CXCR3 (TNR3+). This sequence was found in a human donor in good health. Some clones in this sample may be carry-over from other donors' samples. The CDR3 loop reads CASSPGQGDTGELFF.